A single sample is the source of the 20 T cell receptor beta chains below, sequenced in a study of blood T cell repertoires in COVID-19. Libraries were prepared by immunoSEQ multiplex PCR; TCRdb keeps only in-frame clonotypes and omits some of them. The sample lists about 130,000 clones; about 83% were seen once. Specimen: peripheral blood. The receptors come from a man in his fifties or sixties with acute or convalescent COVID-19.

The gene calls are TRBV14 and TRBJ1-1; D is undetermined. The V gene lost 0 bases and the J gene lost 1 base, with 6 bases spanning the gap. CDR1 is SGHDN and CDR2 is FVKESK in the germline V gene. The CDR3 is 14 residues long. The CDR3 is CASSQEAGNTEAFF. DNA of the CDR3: TGTGCCAGCAGCCAAGAGGCGGGGAACACTGAAGCTTTCTTT.

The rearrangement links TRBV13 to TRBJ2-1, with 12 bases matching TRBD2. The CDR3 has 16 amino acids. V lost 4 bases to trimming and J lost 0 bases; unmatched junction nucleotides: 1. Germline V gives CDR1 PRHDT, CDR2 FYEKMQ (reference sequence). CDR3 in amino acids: CASSWGLAGSYNEQFF. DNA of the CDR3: TGTGCCAGCAGCTGGGGACTAGCGGGCTCCTACAATGAGCAGTTCTTC.

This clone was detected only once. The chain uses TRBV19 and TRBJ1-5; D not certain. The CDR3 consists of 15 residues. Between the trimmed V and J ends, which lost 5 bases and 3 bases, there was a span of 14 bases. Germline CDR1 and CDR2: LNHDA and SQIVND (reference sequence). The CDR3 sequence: CASSLVGQFNQPQHF. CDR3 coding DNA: TGTGCCAGTAGTTTGGTTGGTCAGTTCAATCAGCCCCAGCATTTT.

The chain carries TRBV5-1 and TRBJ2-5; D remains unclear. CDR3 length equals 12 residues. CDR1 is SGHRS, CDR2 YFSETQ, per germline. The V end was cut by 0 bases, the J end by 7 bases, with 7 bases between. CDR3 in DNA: TGCGCCAGCAGCTTGGGAGCCGGGACCCAGTACTTC. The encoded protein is CASSLGAGTQYF.

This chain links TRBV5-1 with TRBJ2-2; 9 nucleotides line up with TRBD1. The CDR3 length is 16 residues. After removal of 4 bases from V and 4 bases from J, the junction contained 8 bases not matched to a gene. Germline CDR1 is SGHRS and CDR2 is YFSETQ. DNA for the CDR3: TGCGCCAGCAGCCCCCCCGGGACAGGGCCCACCGGGGAGCTGTTTTTT. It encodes CASSPPGTGPTGELFF.

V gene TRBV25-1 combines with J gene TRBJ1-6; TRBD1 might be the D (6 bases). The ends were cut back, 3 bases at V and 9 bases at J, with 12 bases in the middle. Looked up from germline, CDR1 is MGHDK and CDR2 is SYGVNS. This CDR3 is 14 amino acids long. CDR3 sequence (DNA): TGTGCCAGCAGTGATCCAGGGGCTAGTTCACCCCTCCACTTT. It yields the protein CASSDPGASSPLHF.

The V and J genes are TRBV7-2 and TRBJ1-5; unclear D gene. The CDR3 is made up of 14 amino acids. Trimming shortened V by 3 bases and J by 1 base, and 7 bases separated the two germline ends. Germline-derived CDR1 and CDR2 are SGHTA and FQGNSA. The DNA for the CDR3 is TGTGCCAGCAGCTTTCGAGCAAGCAATCAGCCCCAGCATTTT. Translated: CASSFRASNQPQHF.

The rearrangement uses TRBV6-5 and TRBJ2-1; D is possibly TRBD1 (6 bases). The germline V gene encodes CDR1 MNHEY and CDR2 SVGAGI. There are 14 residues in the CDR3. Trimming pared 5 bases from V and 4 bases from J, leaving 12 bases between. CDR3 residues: CASSTGQWYNEQFF. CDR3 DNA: TGTGCCAGCAGTACGGGACAATGGTACAATGAGCAGTTCTTC.

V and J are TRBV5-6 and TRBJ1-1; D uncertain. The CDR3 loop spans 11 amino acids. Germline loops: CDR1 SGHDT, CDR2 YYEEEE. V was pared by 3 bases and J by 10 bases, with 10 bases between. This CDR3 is CASSSRGPAFF. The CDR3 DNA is TGTGCCAGCAGCTCGCGGGGTCCAGCTTTCTTT.

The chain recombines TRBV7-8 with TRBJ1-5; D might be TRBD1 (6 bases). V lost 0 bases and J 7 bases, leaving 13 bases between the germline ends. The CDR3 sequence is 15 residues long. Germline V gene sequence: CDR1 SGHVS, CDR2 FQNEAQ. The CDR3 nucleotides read TGTGCCAGCAGCTTAGCGTCGCAGGGGATCCAGCCCCAGCATTTT. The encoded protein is CASSLASQGIQPQHF.

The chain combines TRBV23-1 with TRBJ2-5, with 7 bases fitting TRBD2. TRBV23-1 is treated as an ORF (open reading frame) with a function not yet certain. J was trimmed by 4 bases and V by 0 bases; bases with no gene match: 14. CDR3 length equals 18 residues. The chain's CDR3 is CASSQSMGTRELRETQYF. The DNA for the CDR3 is TGCGCCAGCAGTCAATCGATGGGAACGCGGGAGCTAAGAGAGACCCAGTACTTC.

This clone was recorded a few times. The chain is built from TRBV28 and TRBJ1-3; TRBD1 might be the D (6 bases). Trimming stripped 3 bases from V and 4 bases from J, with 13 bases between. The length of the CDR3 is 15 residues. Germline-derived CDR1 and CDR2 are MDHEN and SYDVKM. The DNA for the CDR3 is TGTGCCAGCAGTTTCACAGGGATTGGAGGAAACACCATATATTTT. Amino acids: CASSFTGIGGNTIYF.

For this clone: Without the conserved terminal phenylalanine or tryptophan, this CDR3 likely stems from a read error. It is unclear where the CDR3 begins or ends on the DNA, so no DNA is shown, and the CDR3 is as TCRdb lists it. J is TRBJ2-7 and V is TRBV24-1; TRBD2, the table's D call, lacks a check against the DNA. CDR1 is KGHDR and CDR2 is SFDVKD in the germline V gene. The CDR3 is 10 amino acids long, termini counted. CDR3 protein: CATSVGGRLI.

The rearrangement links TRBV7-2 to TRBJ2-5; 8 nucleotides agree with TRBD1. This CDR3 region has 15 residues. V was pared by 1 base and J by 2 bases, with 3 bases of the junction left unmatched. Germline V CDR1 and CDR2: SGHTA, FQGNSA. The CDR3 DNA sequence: TGTGCCAGCAGCTTAGGGACAGGGCTACAAGAGACCCAGTACTTC. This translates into CASSLGTGLQETQYF.

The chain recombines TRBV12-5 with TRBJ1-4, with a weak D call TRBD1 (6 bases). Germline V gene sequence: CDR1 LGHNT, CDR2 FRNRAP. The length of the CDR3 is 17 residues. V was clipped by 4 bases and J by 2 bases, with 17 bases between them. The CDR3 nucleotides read TGTGCTAGTGGTTCCCCTGCAGGGGCTAGTACTAATGAAAAACTGTTTTTT. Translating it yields CASGSPAGASTNEKLFF.

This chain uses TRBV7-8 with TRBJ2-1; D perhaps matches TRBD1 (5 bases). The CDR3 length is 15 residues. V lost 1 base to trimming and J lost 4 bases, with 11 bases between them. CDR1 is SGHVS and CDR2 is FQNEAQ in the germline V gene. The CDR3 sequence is CASSLGQSLYNEQFF. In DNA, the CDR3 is TGTGCCAGCAGCTTAGGACAGTCCTTATACAATGAGCAGTTCTTC.

For the CDR3, the DNA is TGTGCCACCAGCAGGGACACTTCAGCTAACTATGGCTACACCTTC. It yields the protein CATSRDTSANYGYTF. The J gene is TRBJ1-2, the V gene TRBV15; TRBD1 might be the D (5 bases). The ends were cut back, 3 bases at V and 0 bases at J, with 11 bases in the middle. Germline-derived CDR1 and CDR2 are LNHNV and YYDKDF (reference sequence). The CDR3 runs 15 residues.

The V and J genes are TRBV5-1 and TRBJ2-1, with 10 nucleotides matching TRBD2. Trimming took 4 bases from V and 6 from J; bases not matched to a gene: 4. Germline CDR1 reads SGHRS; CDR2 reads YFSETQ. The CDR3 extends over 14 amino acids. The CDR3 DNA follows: TGCGCCAGCAGCCCACTAGCGGGATCCAATGAGCAGTTCTTC. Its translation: CASSPLAGSNEQFF.

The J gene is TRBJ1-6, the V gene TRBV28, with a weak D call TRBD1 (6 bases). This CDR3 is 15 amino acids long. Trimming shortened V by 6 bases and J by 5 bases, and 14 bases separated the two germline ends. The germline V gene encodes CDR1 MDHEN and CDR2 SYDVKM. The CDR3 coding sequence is TGTGCCAGCAGCCGACGACAGGCTAATAATTCACCCCTCCACTTT. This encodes CASSRRQANNSPLHF. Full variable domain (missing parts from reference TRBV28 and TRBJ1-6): DVKVTQSSRYLVKRTGEKVFLECVQDMDHENMFWYRQDPGLGLRLIYFSYDVKMKEKGDIPEGYSVSREKKERFSLILESASTNQTSMYLCASSRRQANNSPLHFGNGTRLTVT.

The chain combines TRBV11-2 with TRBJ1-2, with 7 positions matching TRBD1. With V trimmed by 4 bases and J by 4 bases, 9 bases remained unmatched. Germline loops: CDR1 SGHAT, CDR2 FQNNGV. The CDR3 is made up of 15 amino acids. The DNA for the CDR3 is TGTGCCAGCAGCTCGCCGGGACAGAGTATCTATGGCTACACCTTC. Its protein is CASSSPGQSIYGYTF. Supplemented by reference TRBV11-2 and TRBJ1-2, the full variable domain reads EAGVAQSPRYKIIEKRQSVAFWCNPISGHATLYWYQQILGQGPKLLIQFQNNGVVDDSQLPKDRFSAERLKGVDSTLKIQPAKLEDSAVYLCASSSPGQSIYGYTFGSGTRLTVV.